The 5 T cell receptor beta chains presented below share a single source sample, sequenced in a study of cytomegalovirus exposure and HLA in healthy donors. PCR used 60 Vbeta primers and 13 Jbeta primers. The assay was immunoSEQ multiplex PCR, and TCRdb's table has in-frame clones only and misses some. Of over 200,000 clones in the sample, approximately 79% are singletons; the top ten hold 1.8%. The sequenced sample was PBMCs. The receptor set was obtained from a male donor in good health and CMV-seronegative.

This clone has more than one count but fewer than ten. The V call is TRBV27, the J call TRBJ2-7; 7 positions agree with TRBD1. Germline V gives CDR1 MNHEY, CDR2 SMNVEV (reference sequence). Trimming removed 3 bases from V and 0 bases from J; junction bases left unmatched: 5. The CDR3 runs to 15 residues. CDR3 sequence reads: CASSFSAGGSYEQYF. The CDR3 DNA is TGTGCCAGCAGTTTCTCGGCAGGGGGCTCCTACGAGCAGTACTTC.

The chain has TRBV5-8 and TRBJ1-2; 8 bases are a match to TRBD1. J was trimmed by 3 bases and V by 2 bases; bases with no gene match: 6. This CDR3 contains 15 residues. CDR1 is SGHTS, CDR2 YDEGEE, per germline. The CDR3 sequence: CASSFLLQGDYGYTF. The CDR3 nucleotides read TGTGCCAGCAGCTTCTTGTTACAGGGGGACTATGGCTACACCTTC.

The chain is built from TRBV13 and TRBJ1-1; D possibly corresponds to TRBD1 (6 bases). The germline gives CDR1 PRHDT, CDR2 FYEKMQ (reference sequence). Trimming pared 7 bases from V and 10 bases from J, leaving 19 bases between. The CDR3 totals 13 residues. The CDR3 DNA reads TGTGCCAGCAAGGGAGACACAGGGCGGATAGCTTTCTTT. It codes for CASKGDTGRIAFF.

This clone was seen only a few times. The chain employs TRBV27 and TRBJ1-1; D is possibly TRBD1 (5 bases). Trimming removed 4 bases from V and 1 base from J, with 16 bases in between. The CDR3 is made up of 16 amino acids. Germline CDR1 MNHEY, CDR2 SMNVEV (reference sequence). The CDR3 DNA sequence: TGTGCCAGCAGTTCCCGGTTAAGGAGGGGGAACACTGAAGCTTTCTTT. It codes for CASSSRLRRGNTEAFF.

This clone showed up just once. J is TRBJ2-7 and V is TRBV19; TRBD1 agrees at 9 bases. This CDR3 spans 14 amino acids. Germline lookup yields CDR1 LNHDA and CDR2 SQIVND (reference sequence). The V segment lost 8 bases and the J segment 6 bases; nucleotides outside the gene matches: 11. CDR3 coding DNA: TGTGCCAGTCAGCCGGGACAGGGTTTCCCCGAGCAGTACTTC. Residues: CASQPGQGFPEQYF.